This entry concerns a single T cell receptor beta chain. Its antigen is as yet unknown. These data come from a study of CD8 T cell repertoires and HIV-1 epitope variants. Study-level information: T cells were stimulated with Twenty-five Gag and Nef peptides separately. Controls were a CMV, EBV and flu peptide pool, Ebola AY9 negative control, and no-peptide well. Tested: three Gag epitope families, Nef HW9 and YT9. Equal numbers of autologous T cell-negative cells presented antigen to enriched T cells.

Some clones are missing from TCRdb's copy, which holds only in-frame ones; the method was immunoSEQ multiplex PCR. In the table there are over 4,500 clones, approximately 61% of which are singletons. Trimming took 5 bases from V and 0 from J, leaving 14 bases between them. CDR1 is MDHEN and CDR2 is SYDVKM in the germline V gene. The CDR3 sequence is 16 residues long. The sequenced sample was cultured CD8+ T cells derived from PBMCs. This TCR derives from a male donor with HIV. The genes are TRBV28 and TRBJ2-1; tentatively, D is TRBD1 (5 bases). In nucleotides, the CDR3 is TGTGCCAGCAGTACTGACAGAACTTTCTCCTACAATGAGCAGTTCTTC. Translated: CASSTDRTFSYNEQFF.